This T cell receptor (beta chain) was sequenced for a study of shared clonotypes between healthy human individuals. This clone was seen a few times. Approximately 210 ng DNA, 25,000 to 35,000 T cell genomes, went into each sorted-subset replicate PCR. Assay: immunoSEQ multiplex PCR; the TCRdb copy retains only in-frame clones and omits some. The sample holds about 670,000 clones; more than 70% are singletons and the top ten take approximately 1.8%. With 3 bases removed from V and 2 bases from J, the gap between germline ends came to 14 bases. Germline V gene sequence: CDR1 KGHSH, CDR2 LQKENI. This CDR3 has 15 amino acids.

The genes are TRBV18 and TRBJ2-7, with a tentative D call TRBD1 (5 bases). The sequencing sample was made of memory CD4+ T cells sorted from blood. Subset defined: CD45RA-negative fraction. The TCR originated in a woman in her 30s in good health. The CDR3 bases are TGTGCCAGCTCACCCAAGCAGGGTGCCCCCTACGAGCAGTACTTC. Its protein product is CASSPKQGAPYEQYF. Full variable domain (remainder filled in from reference TRBV18 and TRBJ2-7): NAGVMQNPRHLVRRRGQEARLRCSPMKGHSHVYWYRQLPEEGLKFMVYLQKENIIDESGMPKERFSAEFPKEGPSILRIQQVVRGDSAAYFCASSPKQGAPYEQYFGPGTRLTVT.